This T cell receptor (beta chain) was identified during a study of blood T cell repertoires in COVID-19. The wider study: The United States, Italy and Spain provided the acute and convalescent COVID-19 samples. Sources were T cells, B-cell-depleted T cells, or PBMCs; the material itself was cDNA or gDNA.

Original data processing: Reference gene primer amplification in the assay estimated nucleated cell counts. Sequenced by immunoSEQ multiplex PCR; TCRdb stores in-frame clones only, minus some. The V and J calls and clone size are taken from that table; D and trimming were inferred from the DNA. The sample consists of 55,000 to 80,000 clones, roughly 81% of them appearing once. For this clone: Other DNA sequences in the same sample also yield this CDR3.

Unmatched junction bases numbered 17, after V lost 0 bases and J lost 6 bases. Germline lookup yields CDR1 LGHDT and CDR2 YNNKEL (reference sequence). The CDR3 covers 21 residues. The source material was peripheral blood. The TCR was taken from a human donor in a cohort sampled during active COVID-19. The chain has TRBV3-1 (or the pseudogene TRBV3-2) and TRBJ2-5; 15 bases agree with TRBD2. CDR3 DNA sequence: TGTGCCAGCAGCCAAGATCGGCTAGACCCTGGACTAGCGGGAGGGCTGAAGACCCAGTACTTC. Encoded protein: CASSQDRLDPGLAGGLKTQYF.